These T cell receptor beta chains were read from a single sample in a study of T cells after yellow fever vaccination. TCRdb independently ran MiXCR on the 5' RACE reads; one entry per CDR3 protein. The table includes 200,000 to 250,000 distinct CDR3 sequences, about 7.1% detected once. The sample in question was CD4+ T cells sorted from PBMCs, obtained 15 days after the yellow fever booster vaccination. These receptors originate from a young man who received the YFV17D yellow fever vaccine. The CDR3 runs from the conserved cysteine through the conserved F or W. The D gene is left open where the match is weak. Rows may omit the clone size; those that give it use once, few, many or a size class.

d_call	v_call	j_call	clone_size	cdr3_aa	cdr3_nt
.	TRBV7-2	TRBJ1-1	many	CASSPIGQILNTEAFF	TGTGCCAGCAGCCCTATCGGACAAATTCTGAACACTGAAGCTTTCTTT
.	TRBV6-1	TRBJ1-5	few	CARLGSREGNQPQHF	TGTGCCAGATTAGGGTCCAGGGAGGGCAATCAGCCCCAGCATTTT
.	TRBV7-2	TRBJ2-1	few	CASSLLGYEQFF	TGTGCCAGCAGCTTATTGGGGTATGAGCAGTTCTTC
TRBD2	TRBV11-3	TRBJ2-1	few	CASSLRAGGGGEQFF	TGTGCCAGCAGCTTAAGAGCGGGAGGAGGGGGTGAGCAGTTCTTC
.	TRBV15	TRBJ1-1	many	CATSRVRGMGTEAFF	TGTGCCACCAGCAGAGTTCGGGGGATGGGCACTGAAGCTTTCTTT
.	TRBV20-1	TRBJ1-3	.	CSARRGADGNTIYF	TGCAGTGCTAGAAGGGGGGCCGATGGAAACACCATATATTTT
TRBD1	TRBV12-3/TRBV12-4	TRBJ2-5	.	CASSITGGRETQYF	TGTGCCAGCAGCATCACAGGGGGCCGGGAGACCCAGTACTTC
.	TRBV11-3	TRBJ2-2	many	CASSFGQGGAGELFF	TGTGCCAGCAGCTTCGGACAGGGAGGGGCCGGGGAGCTGTTTTTT
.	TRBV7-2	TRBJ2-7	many	CASSLTQGALYEQYF	TGTGCCAGCAGCTTAACCCAGGGCGCCCTTTACGAGCAGTACTTC
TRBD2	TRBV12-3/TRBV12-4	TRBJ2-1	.	CASSRSGTPEQFF	TGTGCCAGCAGTCGCAGCGGGACCCCTGAGCAGTTCTTC
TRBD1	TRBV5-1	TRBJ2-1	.	CASSSGQVVNEQFF	TGCGCCAGCAGCTCGGGACAGGTGGTAAATGAGCAGTTCTTC
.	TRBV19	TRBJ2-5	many	CASSIRPSGQETQYF	TGTGCCAGTAGTATCCGTCCAAGCGGCCAAGAGACCCAGTACTTC
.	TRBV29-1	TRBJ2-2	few	CSVEGTSRAGELFF	TGCAGCGTTGAAGGAACTAGTCGCGCCGGGGAGCTGTTTTTT
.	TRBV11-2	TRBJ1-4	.	CASSLQGPTNEKLFF	TGTGCCAGCAGCTTACAGGGGCCGACTAATGAAAAACTGTTTTTT
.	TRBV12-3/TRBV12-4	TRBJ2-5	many	CASSLGLGAETQYF	TGTGCCAGCAGTTTAGGGCTAGGGGCCGAGACCCAGTACTTC
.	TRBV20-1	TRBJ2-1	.	CSARAIAGLGGYNEQFF	TGCAGTGCTAGAGCAATAGCAGGGCTTGGGGGGTACAATGAGCAGTTCTTC
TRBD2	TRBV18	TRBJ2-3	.	CASSLVPTSGNADTQYF	TGTGCCAGCTCTCTAGTCCCTACCAGCGGGAACGCAGATACGCAGTATTTT
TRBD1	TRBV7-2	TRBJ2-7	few	CASSHPRQGTYEQYF	TGTGCCAGCAGCCACCCGAGACAGGGAACCTACGAGCAGTACTTC
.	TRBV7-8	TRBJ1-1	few	CASSFSERGTEAFF	TGTGCCAGCAGCTTCTCAGAGAGGGGAACTGAAGCTTTCTTT
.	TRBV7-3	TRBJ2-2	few	CASSLTRGGIPGELFF	TGTGCCAGCAGCTTAACTAGAGGAGGTATCCCCGGGGAGCTGTTTTTT
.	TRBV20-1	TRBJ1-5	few	CSATDGNQPQHF	TGCAGTGCTACAGACGGCAATCAGCCCCAGCATTTT
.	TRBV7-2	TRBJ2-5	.	CASSFQRPETQYF	TGTGCCAGCAGCTTTCAGAGGCCGGAGACCCAGTACTTC
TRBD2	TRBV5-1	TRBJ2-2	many	CASSAKTSGRALGDTGELFF	TGCGCCAGCAGCGCGAAGACTAGCGGGAGGGCCTTAGGAGACACCGGGGAGCTGTTTTTT
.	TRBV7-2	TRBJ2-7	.	CASSPRLDGTREQYF	TGTGCCAGCAGCCCCAGACTAGATGGGACGCGGGAGCAGTACTTC
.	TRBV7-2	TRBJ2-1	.	CASGLQRTSTGYNEQFF	TGTGCCAGCGGCCTGCAAAGGACCTCCACGGGATACAATGAGCAGTTCTTC
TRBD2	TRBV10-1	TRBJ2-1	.	CASSPLGGREIREQFF	TGCGCCAGCAGCCCGCTCGGCGGGAGAGAAATACGTGAGCAGTTCTTC